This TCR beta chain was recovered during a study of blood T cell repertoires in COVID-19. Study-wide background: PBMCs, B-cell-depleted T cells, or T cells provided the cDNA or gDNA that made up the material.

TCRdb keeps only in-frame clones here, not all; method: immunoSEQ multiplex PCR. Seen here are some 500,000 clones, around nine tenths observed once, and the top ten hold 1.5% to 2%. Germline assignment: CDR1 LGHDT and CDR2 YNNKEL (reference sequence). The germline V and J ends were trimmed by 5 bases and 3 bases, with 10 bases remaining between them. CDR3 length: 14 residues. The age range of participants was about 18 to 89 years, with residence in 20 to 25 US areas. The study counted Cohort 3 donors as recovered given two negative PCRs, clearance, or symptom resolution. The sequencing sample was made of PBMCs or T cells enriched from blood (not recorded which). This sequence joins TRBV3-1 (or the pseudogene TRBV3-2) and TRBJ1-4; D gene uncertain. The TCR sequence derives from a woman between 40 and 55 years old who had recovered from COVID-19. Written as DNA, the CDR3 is TGTGCCAGCAGCTACCCGGGAGCTAATGAAAAACTGTTTTTT. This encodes CASSYPGANEKLFF.